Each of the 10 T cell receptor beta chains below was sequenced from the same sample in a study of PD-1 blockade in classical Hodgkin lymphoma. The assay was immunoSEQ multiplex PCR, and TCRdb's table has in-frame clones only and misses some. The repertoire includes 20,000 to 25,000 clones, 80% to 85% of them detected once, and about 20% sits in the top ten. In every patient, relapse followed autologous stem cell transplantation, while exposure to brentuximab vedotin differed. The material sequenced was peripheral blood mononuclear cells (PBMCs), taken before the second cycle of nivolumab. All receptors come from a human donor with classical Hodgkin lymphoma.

CDR3 amino acids: CASTLTGVSSYEQYF. The CDR3 DNA is TGTGCCAGCACTCTGACAGGGGTAAGCTCCTACGAGCAGTACTTC. The gene calls are TRBV6-6 and TRBJ2-7; TRBD1 agrees at 8 bases. Looked up from germline, CDR1 is MNHNY and CDR2 is SVGAGI (reference sequence). This CDR3 region has 15 residues. V lost 7 bases to trimming and J lost 0 bases; unmatched junction nucleotides: 8.

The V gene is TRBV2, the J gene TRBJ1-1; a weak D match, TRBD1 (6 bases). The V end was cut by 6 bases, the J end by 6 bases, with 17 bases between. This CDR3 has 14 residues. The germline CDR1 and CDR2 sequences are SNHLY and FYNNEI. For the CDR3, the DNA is TGTGCCAGCAGGAGTGGGGGCCCCGGGGCTGAAGCTTTCTTT. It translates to CASRSGGPGAEAFF.

The CDR3 DNA is TGTGCCACCAGCAGAGAGTTTGGAGCGGGAGGGCGAAATGAGCAGTTCTTC. Translation: CATSREFGAGGRNEQFF. The V gene is TRBV15, the J gene TRBJ2-1; 10 bases are a match to TRBD2. The V segment lost 0 bases and the J segment 7 bases; nucleotides outside the gene matches: 9. CDR1 and CDR2 from the germline V gene are LNHNV and YYDKDF (reference sequence). This CDR3 region has 17 residues.

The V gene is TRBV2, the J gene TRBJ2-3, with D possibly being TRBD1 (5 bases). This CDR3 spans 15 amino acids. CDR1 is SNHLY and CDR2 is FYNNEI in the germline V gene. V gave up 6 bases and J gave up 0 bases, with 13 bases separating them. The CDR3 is CASRETGASTDTQYF. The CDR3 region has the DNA TGTGCCAGCAGGGAGACTGGGGCCAGCACAGATACGCAGTATTTT.

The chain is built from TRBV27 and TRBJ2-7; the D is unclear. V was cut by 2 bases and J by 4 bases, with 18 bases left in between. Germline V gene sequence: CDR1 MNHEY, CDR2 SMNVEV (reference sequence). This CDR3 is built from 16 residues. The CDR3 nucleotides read TGTGCCAGCAGTTTAAAGACTCACCGGGCGGCATACGAGCAGTACTTC. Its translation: CASSLKTHRAAYEQYF.

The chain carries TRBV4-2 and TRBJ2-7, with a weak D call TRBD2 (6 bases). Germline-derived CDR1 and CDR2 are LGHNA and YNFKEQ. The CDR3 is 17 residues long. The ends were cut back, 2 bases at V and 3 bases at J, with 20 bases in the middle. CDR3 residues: CASSQPPIAATNYEQYF. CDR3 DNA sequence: TGTGCCAGCAGCCAACCCCCCATAGCGGCTACAAACTACGAGCAGTACTTC.

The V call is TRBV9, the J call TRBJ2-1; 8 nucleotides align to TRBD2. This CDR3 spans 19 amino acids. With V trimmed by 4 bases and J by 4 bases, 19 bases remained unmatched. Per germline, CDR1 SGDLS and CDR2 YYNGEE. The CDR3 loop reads CASSPQGAGGPFMYNEQFF. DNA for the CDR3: TGTGCCAGCAGCCCCCAAGGGGCGGGGGGCCCCTTTATGTACAATGAGCAGTTCTTC. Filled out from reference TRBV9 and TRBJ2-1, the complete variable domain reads DSGVTQTPKHLITATGQRVTLRCSPRSGDLSVYWYQQSLDQGLQFLIQYYNGEERAKGNILERFSAQQFPDLHSELNLSSLELGDSALYFCASSPQGAGGPFMYNEQFFGPGTRLTVL.

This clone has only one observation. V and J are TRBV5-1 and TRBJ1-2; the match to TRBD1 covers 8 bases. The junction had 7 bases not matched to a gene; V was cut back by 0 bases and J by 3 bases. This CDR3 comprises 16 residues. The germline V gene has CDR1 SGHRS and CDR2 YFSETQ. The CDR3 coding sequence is TGCGCCAGCAGCTTGGAAAGCCAGGGGGCTGACTATGGCTACACCTTC. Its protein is CASSLESQGADYGYTF.

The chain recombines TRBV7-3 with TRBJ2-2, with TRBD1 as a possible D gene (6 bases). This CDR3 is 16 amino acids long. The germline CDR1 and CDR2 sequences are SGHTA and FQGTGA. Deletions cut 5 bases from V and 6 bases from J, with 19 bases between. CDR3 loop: CASSKPQGQAAGELFF. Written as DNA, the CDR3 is TGTGCCAGCAGCAAACCCCAGGGGCAGGCGGCCGGGGAGCTGTTTTTT.

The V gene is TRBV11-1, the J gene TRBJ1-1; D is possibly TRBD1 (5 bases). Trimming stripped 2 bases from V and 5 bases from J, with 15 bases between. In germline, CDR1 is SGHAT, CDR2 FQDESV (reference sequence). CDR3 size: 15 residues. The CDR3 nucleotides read TGTGCCAGCAGCTTACAAGACAGCCTTGGGACTGAAGCTTTCTTT. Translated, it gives CASSLQDSLGTEAFF.